Ten or more counts support the clone carrying this T cell receptor beta chain. The antigen is unknown. The source of the sample is a study of CD8 T cells in ankylosing spondylitis. Study results and limitations: It appeared that ankylosing spondylitis blood was characterized by a TCR beta motif of eight highly homologous variants. Previously reported in reactive arthritis synovial fluid and blood were some of the motif variants.

V lost 1 base to trimming and J lost 8 bases, with 12 bases between them. The length of the CDR3 is 14 residues. CDR1 and CDR2 (germline): DFQATT, SNEGSKA (reference sequence). Library preparation for TCR beta used quantitative 5'-RACE with molecular barcodes. Each CDR3 protein is one row after TCRdb ran MiXCR on the 5' RACE reads. The sample carries roughly 230,000 distinct CDR3 sequences, around 8% recorded once. The V and J genes are TRBV20-1 and TRBJ1-6, with a possible D match to TRBD1 (5 bases). The sequenced sample consisted of blood, either unsorted or a sorted T cell fraction (not recorded which). The receptor was isolated from a female donor with ankylosing spondylitis or in good health (not recorded which). The CDR3 is CSARAWDGDSPLHF. CDR3 bases: TGCAGTGCTAGAGCTTGGGACGGAGATTCACCCCTCCACTTT.